Listed below are T cell receptor beta chains from one sample, sequenced in a study of blood T cell repertoires in COVID-19. Sequencing was performed with immunoSEQ multiplex PCR; in TCRdb, only in-frame clones are kept and a portion is missing. The sample shows 450,000 or so clones, about 87% of them seen only once. Material for sequencing was peripheral blood. Every receptor here comes from a man aged 18 to 29 with COVID-19, enrolled during active disease. Each CDR3 is given with its conserved first and last residue. D genes are given only for firm matches. Not every row has a clone size; where given, it reads once, few, many or a size class.

CDR3aa	CDR3nt	j_gene	abundance	d_gene	v_gene
CAGSTGGIQETQYF	TGTGCCGGTTCGACAGGGGGTATTCAAGAGACCCAGTACTTC	TRBJ2-5	once	TRBD1	TRBV5-5
CASSTKRGTGELFF	TGTGCCAGTAGTACCAAGCGGGGTACCGGGGAGCTGTTTTTT	TRBJ2-2	NA	TRBD2	TRBV19
CASSPGAGGLSYEQYF	TGTGCCAGCAGCCCGGGAGCGGGGGGATTAAGCTACGAGCAGTACTTC	TRBJ2-7	NA	TRBD2	TRBV7-2
CASSISGGPYEQYF	TGTGCCAGCAGCATTAGCGGGGGCCCCTACGAGCAGTACTTC	TRBJ2-7	NA	TRBD2	TRBV11-2
CASSPGAGNTIYF	TGTGCCAGCTCACCAGGAGCTGGAAACACCATATATTTT	TRBJ1-3	NA	NA	TRBV18
CASSSDRGPGTQYF	TGTGCCAGCAGCTCTGACAGGGGGCCTGGTACGCAGTATTTT	TRBJ2-3	once	TRBD1	TRBV2
CATSREWDRSNYNSPLHF	TGTGCCACCAGCAGAGAGTGGGACAGATCTAACTATAATTCACCCCTCCACTTT	TRBJ1-6	NA	TRBD1	TRBV15
CASSPRDSLLDNEQFF	TGTGCCAGCAGCCCCCGGGACTCCCTCCTAGACAATGAGCAGTTCTTC	TRBJ2-1	NA	NA	TRBV7-8
CATSDPTENYGYTF	TGTGCCACCAGTGATCCGACAGAGAACTATGGCTACACCTTC	TRBJ1-2	NA	NA	TRBV24-1
CASSVDGGLYNEQFF	TGTGCCAGCAGCGTAGACGGCGGCCTCTACAATGAGCAGTTCTTC	TRBJ2-1	NA	NA	TRBV9
CASSLGLRGRINTEAFF	TGTGCCAGCAGCTTGGGACTCAGGGGGCGGATTAACACTGAAGCTTTCTTT	TRBJ1-1	NA	TRBD1	TRBV7-6
CASSSNTGANVLTF	TGTGCCAGTAGTAGTAACACTGGGGCCAACGTCCTGACTTTC	TRBJ2-6	NA	NA	TRBV19
CASSPGQGFYGYTF	TGTGCCAGCAGCCCCGGACAGGGATTCTATGGCTACACCTTC	TRBJ1-2	NA	TRBD1	TRBV14
CASSLRQGSDEQYF	TGTGCCAGCAGCCTAAGACAGGGATCTGACGAGCAGTACTTC	TRBJ2-7	NA	TRBD1	TRBV7-2
CASSPRQPVDSPLHF	TGTGCCAGCAGCCCCAGGCAACCGGTCGATTCACCCCTCCACTTT	TRBJ1-6	NA	NA	TRBV6-5
CASSILATGGYGYTF	TGTGCCAGTAGTATCCTCGCGACAGGGGGCTATGGCTACACCTTC	TRBJ1-2	few	TRBD1	TRBV19
CASSPPNRGSREQYF	TGTGCCAGCTCACCACCTAACAGGGGAAGCAGGGAGCAGTACTTC	TRBJ2-7	once	TRBD1	TRBV18
CASSEKSQGAKAFF	TGTGCCAGCAGTGAAAAGTCGCAGGGGGCAAAAGCTTTCTTT	TRBJ1-1	NA	TRBD1	TRBV6-1
CASSLAHRGYYEQYF	TGTGCCAGCAGCTTGGCTCACAGGGGGTACTACGAGCAGTACTTC	TRBJ2-7	NA	TRBD1	TRBV5-5
CASSPGQGPYEQYF	TGTGCCAGCAGCCCTGGACAAGGTCCCTACGAGCAGTACTTC	TRBJ2-7	NA	NA	TRBV14
CASSERGRSTDTQYF	TGCGCCAGCAGTGAACGTGGGAGAAGCACAGATACGCAGTATTTT	TRBJ2-3	once	NA	TRBV10-1
CASSPYLTGPSGAFF	TGTGCCAGCAGTCCATACCTTACAGGGCCCAGTGGAGCTTTCTTT	TRBJ1-1	few	NA	TRBV2
CASSILAGSADTQYF	TGTGCCAGTAGTATCCTAGCGGGGTCCGCAGATACGCAGTATTTT	TRBJ2-3	NA	TRBD2	TRBV19
CSVVIAGVYNEQFF	TGCAGCGTTGTAATAGCGGGGGTCTACAATGAGCAGTTCTTC	TRBJ2-1	NA	TRBD2	TRBV29-1
CASSLGQGGYEQYF	TGCGCCAGCAGCTTGGGACAGGGCGGATACGAGCAGTACTTC	TRBJ2-7	NA	TRBD1	TRBV5-1
CSVLAGQGYEQYF	TGCAGCGTCCTCGCGGGACAGGGCTACGAGCAGTACTTC	TRBJ2-7	NA	TRBD1	TRBV29-1
CASKLSGQGANEQYF	TGTGCCAGCAAGCTCTCGGGACAGGGGGCTAACGAGCAGTACTTC	TRBJ2-7	NA	TRBD1	TRBV27
CASSVDFSGNTIYF	TGTGCCAGCAGCGTGGATTTCAGTGGAAACACCATATATTTT	TRBJ1-3	NA	NA	TRBV5-4
CAWSEGVDEKLFF	TGTGCCTGGAGTGAAGGGGTTGATGAAAAACTGTTTTTT	TRBJ1-4	NA	NA	TRBV30
CASSPGTSGGPETQYF	TGCGCCAGCAGCCCAGGGACTAGCGGGGGCCCCGAGACCCAGTACTTC	TRBJ2-5	NA	TRBD2	TRBV5-1
CASTGVGDYGYTF	TGTGCCTCAACAGGGGTAGGCGACTATGGCTACACCTTC	TRBJ1-2	NA	TRBD1	TRBV10-3
CASSVGTGAAETQYF	TGTGCCAGCAGCGTCGGGACAGGGGCCGCAGAGACCCAGTACTTC	TRBJ2-5	NA	TRBD1	TRBV7-7
CASSSRLGVEAFF	TGTGCCAGCAGTTCTCGCTTGGGCGTTGAAGCTTTCTTT	TRBJ1-1	NA	NA	TRBV12-3/TRBV12-4
CASSFLAGAGEQYF	TGTGCCAGCAGTTTTTTAGCGGGAGCCGGCGAGCAGTACTTC	TRBJ2-7	NA	TRBD2	TRBV27
CASSPVAGVETQYF	TGTGCCAGCAGCCCGGTAGCGGGAGTAGAGACCCAGTACTTC	TRBJ2-5	NA	TRBD2	TRBV7-9
CASSLRGRGLEPLHF	TGTGCCAGCAGCTTGAGAGGGAGGGGGTTGGAACCCCTCCACTTT	TRBJ1-6	NA	NA	TRBV11-2
CASSEGIAGGFSGANVLTF	TGTGCCAGCAGTGAAGGTATCGCGGGAGGGTTCTCTGGGGCCAACGTCCTGACTTTC	TRBJ2-6	NA	TRBD2	TRBV6-1
CASSELTASEAFF	TGTGCCAGCAGTGAATTGACAGCGTCTGAAGCTTTCTTT	TRBJ1-1	NA	NA	TRBV25-1
CASSLSNERMGTQYF	TGTGCCAGCAGCTTATCTAACGAGCGGATGGGGACCCAGTACTTC	TRBJ2-5	NA	NA	TRBV7-2
CASSLVGTSEQYF	TGTGCCAGCAGCTTAGTGGGGACTAGCGAGCAGTACTTC	TRBJ2-7	NA	TRBD2	TRBV11-2
CASSVVVGGPGNEQFF	TGTGCCAGCAGCGTAGTGGTGGGAGGGCCGGGCAATGAGCAGTTCTTC	TRBJ2-1	NA	TRBD2	TRBV9
CASSLGGTGNQPQHF	TGTGCCAGCAGCTTAGGAGGGACAGGGAACCAGCCCCAGCATTTT	TRBJ1-5	NA	TRBD1	TRBV11-3
CASGPASGRTDTQYF	TGTGCTAGTGGTCCCGCCAGCGGGAGGACAGATACGCAGTATTTT	TRBJ2-3	NA	TRBD2	TRBV12-5
CASSFRGRSEQFF	TGTGCCAGCAGCTTCAGGGGGCGCAGCGAGCAGTTCTTC	TRBJ2-1	NA	TRBD1	TRBV5-4
CASARKSGDTDTQYF	TGTGCCAGCGCAAGAAAAAGCGGGGATACAGATACGCAGTATTTT	TRBJ2-3	NA	TRBD2	TRBV7-9
CASSPSGGSAEAFF	TGTGCCAGCAGCCCCTCGGGGGGTTCGGCTGAAGCTTTCTTT	TRBJ1-1	NA	NA	TRBV11-3
CASSIGGSEAFF	TGTGCCAGTAGTATAGGGGGCTCTGAAGCTTTCTTT	TRBJ1-1	once	NA	TRBV19
CASSYSDSWEQFF	TGTGCCAGCAGTTACTCGGACTCATGGGAGCAGTTCTTC	TRBJ2-1	NA	NA	TRBV6-5
CASKTGVYGYTF	TGTGCCAGCAAAACAGGCGTATATGGCTACACCTTC	TRBJ1-2	NA	NA	TRBV6-5
CASSDTGTGNTIYF	TGTGCCAGCAGTGACACAGGGACCGGAAACACCATATATTTT	TRBJ1-3	NA	NA	TRBV6-1
CASSYQGDHNEKLFF	TGTGCCAGCAGTTACCAGGGGGACCATAATGAAAAACTGTTTTTT	TRBJ1-4	once	TRBD1	TRBV6-5